Each of the 5 T cell receptor beta chains below was sequenced from the same sample in a study of T and B cells in COVID-19 patients. From blood, about 240-500 ng of genomic DNA served as TRB template. BIOMED2 TRB-A/B primer pools were used in multiplex TRB PCR. From the multiplex PCR reads, TCRdb called clonotypes with MiXCR, one entry per CDR3 protein. The table lists about 8,200 distinct CDR3 sequences, 40% of them singletons. Sequenced material: blood. These receptors all come from a human donor who had recovered from COVID-19.

This clonotype is medium-sized within its sample. The genes are TRBV29-1 and TRBJ2-3; the match to TRBD2 covers 8 bases. CDR1 SQVTM and CDR2 ANQGSEA come from the germline V gene. The CDR3 spans 15 residues. After removal of 7 bases from V and 0 bases from J, the junction contained 9 bases not matched to a gene. CDR3 region: CSAPSGGGSTDTQYF. The CDR3 nucleotides read TGCAGCGCCCCAAGCGGGGGCGGTAGCACAGATACGCAGTATTTT.

By frequency in the sample, this clonotype is medium-sized (0.01 to 0.1%). The genes are TRBV29-1 and TRBJ2-5, with a weak D call TRBD2 (6 bases). This CDR3 has 14 residues. CDR1 SQVTM and CDR2 ANQGSEA come from the germline V gene. Deletions cut 2 bases from V and 5 bases from J, with 15 bases between. CDR3 coding DNA: TGCAGCGTTGAATACGTGGGGGGATTGGAGACCCAGTACTTC. Translated, it gives CSVEYVGGLETQYF. The whole variable domain, remainder taken from reference TRBV29-1 and TRBJ2-5, is SAVISQKPSRDICQRGTSLTIQCQVDSQVTMMFWYRQQPGQSLTLIATANQGSEATYESGFVIDKFPISRPNLTFSTLTVSNMSPEDSSIYLCSVEYVGGLETQYFGPGTRLLVL.

This clonotype was recorded a few times. The chain is built from TRBV19 and TRBJ1-6, with no clear D. In germline, CDR1 is LNHDA, CDR2 SQIVND (reference sequence). Trimming took 3 bases from V and 0 from J, leaving 18 bases between them. The CDR3 spans 19 residues. The CDR3 coding sequence is TGTGCCAGTAGTATCCGGACGGTTCCTGCAAGCTCCTATAATTCACCCCTCCACTTT. Amino acid sequence: CASSIRTVPASSYNSPLHF. Full variable domain (remainder filled in from reference TRBV19 and TRBJ1-6): DGGITQSPKYLFRKEGQNVTLSCEQNLNHDAMYWYRQDPGQGLRLIYYSQIVNDFQKGDIAEGYSVSREKKESFPLTVTSAQKNPTAFYLCASSIRTVPASSYNSPLHFGNGTRLTVT.

The rearrangement uses TRBV6-2 or TRBV6-3 and TRBJ2-7, with D unclear. From germline, CDR1 is MNHEY and CDR2 SVGEGT. The ends were cut back, 6 bases at V and 5 bases at J, with 14 bases in the middle. The CDR3 loop spans 13 amino acids. CDR3 loop: CASRAGGVDEQYF. Here the CDR3 DNA reads TGTGCCAGCAGGGCTGGTGGTGTGGACGAGCAGTACTTC.

This clonotype occurred a few times. This chain joins TRBV6-5 and TRBJ1-2; a weak D match, TRBD1 (5 bases). This CDR3 comprises 13 residues. Germline values: CDR1 MNHEY, CDR2 SVGAGI. Trimming cost V 2 bases and J 2 bases, with 6 bases left between them. The CDR3 region has the DNA TGTGCCAGCAGTTACGAGGGGAACTATGGCTACACCTTC. Protein: CASSYEGNYGYTF.